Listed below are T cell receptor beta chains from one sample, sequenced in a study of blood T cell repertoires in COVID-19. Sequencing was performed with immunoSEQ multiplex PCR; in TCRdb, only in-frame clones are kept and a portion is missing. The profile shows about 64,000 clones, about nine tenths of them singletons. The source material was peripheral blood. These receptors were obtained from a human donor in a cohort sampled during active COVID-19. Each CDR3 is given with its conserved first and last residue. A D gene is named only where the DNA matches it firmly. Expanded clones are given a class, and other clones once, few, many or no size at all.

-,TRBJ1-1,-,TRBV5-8,CASSVKGVDTEAFF,TGTGCCAGCAGCGTGAAGGGAGTGGACACTGAAGCTTTCTTT
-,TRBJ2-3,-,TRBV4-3,CASSSDRTDTQYF,TGCGCCAGCAGCTCCGACAGAACAGATACGCAGTATTTT
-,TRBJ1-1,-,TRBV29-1,CSTGQMNTEAFF,TGCAGCACAGGACAGATGAACACTGAAGCTTTCTTT
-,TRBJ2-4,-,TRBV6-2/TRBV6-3,CASSYGSGRLAKNIQYF,TGTGCCAGCAGTTACGGGTCAGGGCGACTAGCCAAAAACATTCAGTACTTC
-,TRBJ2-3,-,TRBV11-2,CASSLGPSSSSQYF,TGTGCCAGCAGCTTAGGCCCTAGCTCTTCTTCGCAGTATTTT
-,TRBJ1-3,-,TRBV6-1,CASSERNREAGNTIYF,TGTGCCAGCAGTGAAAGGAACCGGGAGGCCGGAAACACCATATATTTT
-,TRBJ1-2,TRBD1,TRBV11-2,CASSLDLVTGYGYTF,TGTGCCAGCAGCTTAGATCTGGTGACAGGGTATGGCTACACCTTC
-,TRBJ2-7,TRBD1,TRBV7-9,CASSQSGQGDGEQYF,TGTGCCAGCAGCCAATCGGGACAGGGTGACGGGGAGCAGTACTTC
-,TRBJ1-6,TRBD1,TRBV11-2,CASRQGSSYNSPLHF,TGTGCCAGCCGACAGGGCAGCTCCTATAATTCACCCCTCCACTTT
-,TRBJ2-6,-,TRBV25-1,CASRSSGANVLTF,TGTGCCAGCAGGAGCTCCGGGGCCAACGTCCTGACTTTC
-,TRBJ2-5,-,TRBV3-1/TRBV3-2,CASSQGGVQETQYF,TGTGCCAGCAGCCAAGGGGGAGTCCAAGAGACCCAGTACTTC
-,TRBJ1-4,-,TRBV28,CASSFGPGQRGEKLFF,TGTGCCAGCAGTTTCGGTCCCGGCCAGAGAGGTGAAAAACTGTTTTTT
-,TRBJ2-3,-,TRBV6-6,CASAETDTQYF,TGTGCCAGCGCGGAAACAGATACGCAGTATTTT
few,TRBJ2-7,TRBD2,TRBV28,CASSLTSLAGGYVYF,TGTGCCAGCAGTTTAACATCGCTAGCGGGAGGCTATGTGTACTTC
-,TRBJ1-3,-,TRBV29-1,CSVGGNSGNTIYF,TGCAGCGTCGGGGGAAACTCTGGAAACACCATATATTTT
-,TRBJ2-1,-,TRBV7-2,CASSLRQGDNEQFF,TGTGCCAGCAGCTTACGGCAGGGCGACAATGAGCAGTTCTTC
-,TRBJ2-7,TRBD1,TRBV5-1,CASSLGGQGYYEQYF,TGCGCCAGCAGCTTGGGGGGACAGGGCTACTACGAGCAGTACTTC
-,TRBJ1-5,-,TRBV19,CASSIDRAGDMPQHF,TGTGCCAGTAGTATAGATAGGGCAGGGGATATGCCCCAGCATTTT
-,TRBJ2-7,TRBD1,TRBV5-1,CASSLDGTGSEQYF,TGCGCCAGCAGCTTGGATGGGACAGGGAGCGAGCAGTACTTC
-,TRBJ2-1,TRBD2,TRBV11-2,CASSSRVTSGQGFF,TGTGCCAGCAGCTCCCGTGTGACTAGCGGCCAAGGGTTCTTC
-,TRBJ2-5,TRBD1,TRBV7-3,CASSLQSRTGVETQYF,TGTGCCAGCAGCTTACAATCCCGGACAGGGGTCGAGACCCAGTACTTC
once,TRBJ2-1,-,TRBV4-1,CASSQDSGYNEQFF,TGCGCCAGCAGCCAAGATTCGGGGTACAATGAGCAGTTCTTC
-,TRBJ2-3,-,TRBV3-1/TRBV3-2,CASSPTTKVDTQYF,TGTGCCAGCAGCCCGACGACTAAGGTAGATACGCAGTATTTT
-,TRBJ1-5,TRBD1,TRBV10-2,CASSWTGLGSNQPQHF,TGCGCCAGCAGTTGGACAGGCCTGGGGAGCAATCAGCCCCAGCATTTT
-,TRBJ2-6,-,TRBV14,CASSRPGGSSGANVLTF,TGTGCCAGCAGCCGCCCGGGTGGATCCTCTGGGGCCAACGTCCTGACTTTC
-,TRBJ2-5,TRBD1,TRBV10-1,CASSEGGETQYF,TGCGCCAGCAGTGAAGGGGGCGAGACCCAGTACTTC
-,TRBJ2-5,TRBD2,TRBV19,CASSTTGGETQYF,TGTGCCAGTAGCACTACGGGGGGGGAGACCCAGTACTTC
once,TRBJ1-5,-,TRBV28,CASYPGQLGQPQHF,TGTGCCAGCTACCCCGGACAGCTAGGTCAGCCCCAGCATTTT
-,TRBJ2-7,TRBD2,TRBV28,CASSLLGLVYEQYF,TGTGCCAGCAGTTTATTGGGACTAGTCTACGAGCAGTACTTC
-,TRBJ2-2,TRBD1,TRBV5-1,CASSLVTGDGAGELFF,TGCGCCAGCAGCTTGGTGACAGGGGATGGGGCCGGGGAGCTGTTTTTT
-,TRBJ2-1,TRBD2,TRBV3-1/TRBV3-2,CASSQGPPGLAGHNEQFF,TGTGCCAGCAGCCAAGGGCCACCGGGACTAGCGGGCCACAATGAGCAGTTCTTC
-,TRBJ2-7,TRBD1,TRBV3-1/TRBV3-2,CASSRTGTGTYEQYF,TGTGCCAGCAGCCGAACCGGGACAGGGACCTACGAGCAGTACTTC
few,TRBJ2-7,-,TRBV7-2,CASSSTGLGTYEQYF,TGTGCCAGCAGCTCGACAGGTTTGGGAACTTACGAGCAGTACTTC
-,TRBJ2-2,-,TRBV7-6,CASSLGRGSGELFF,TGTGCCAGCAGCTTAGGTCGGGGGTCCGGGGAGCTGTTTTTT
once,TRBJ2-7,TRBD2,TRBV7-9,CASSYSGSIYEQYF,TGTGCCAGCAGCTATAGCGGGAGTATTTACGAGCAGTACTTC
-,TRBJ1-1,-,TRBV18,CASSPPDRMNTEAFF,TGTGCCAGCTCACCACCGGACAGAATGAACACTGAAGCTTTCTTT
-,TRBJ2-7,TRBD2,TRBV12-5,CASGSGLAASYEQYF,TGTGCTAGTGGCTCCGGACTAGCGGCCTCCTACGAGCAGTACTTC
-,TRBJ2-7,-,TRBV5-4,CASSPRAAYSYEQYF,TGTGCCAGCAGCCCTAGAGCGGCGTACTCCTACGAGCAGTACTTC
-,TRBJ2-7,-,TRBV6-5,CASSTNSNYEQYF,TGTGCCAGCAGTACCAACTCTAATTACGAGCAGTACTTC
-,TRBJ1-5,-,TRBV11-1,CASSPGTTDNQPQHF,TGTGCCAGCAGCCCCGGGACAACCGACAATCAGCCCCAGCATTTT
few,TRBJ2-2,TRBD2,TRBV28,CASSLWGLAGGPGELFF,TGTGCCAGCAGTTTATGGGGACTAGCGGGAGGGCCCGGGGAGCTGTTTTTT